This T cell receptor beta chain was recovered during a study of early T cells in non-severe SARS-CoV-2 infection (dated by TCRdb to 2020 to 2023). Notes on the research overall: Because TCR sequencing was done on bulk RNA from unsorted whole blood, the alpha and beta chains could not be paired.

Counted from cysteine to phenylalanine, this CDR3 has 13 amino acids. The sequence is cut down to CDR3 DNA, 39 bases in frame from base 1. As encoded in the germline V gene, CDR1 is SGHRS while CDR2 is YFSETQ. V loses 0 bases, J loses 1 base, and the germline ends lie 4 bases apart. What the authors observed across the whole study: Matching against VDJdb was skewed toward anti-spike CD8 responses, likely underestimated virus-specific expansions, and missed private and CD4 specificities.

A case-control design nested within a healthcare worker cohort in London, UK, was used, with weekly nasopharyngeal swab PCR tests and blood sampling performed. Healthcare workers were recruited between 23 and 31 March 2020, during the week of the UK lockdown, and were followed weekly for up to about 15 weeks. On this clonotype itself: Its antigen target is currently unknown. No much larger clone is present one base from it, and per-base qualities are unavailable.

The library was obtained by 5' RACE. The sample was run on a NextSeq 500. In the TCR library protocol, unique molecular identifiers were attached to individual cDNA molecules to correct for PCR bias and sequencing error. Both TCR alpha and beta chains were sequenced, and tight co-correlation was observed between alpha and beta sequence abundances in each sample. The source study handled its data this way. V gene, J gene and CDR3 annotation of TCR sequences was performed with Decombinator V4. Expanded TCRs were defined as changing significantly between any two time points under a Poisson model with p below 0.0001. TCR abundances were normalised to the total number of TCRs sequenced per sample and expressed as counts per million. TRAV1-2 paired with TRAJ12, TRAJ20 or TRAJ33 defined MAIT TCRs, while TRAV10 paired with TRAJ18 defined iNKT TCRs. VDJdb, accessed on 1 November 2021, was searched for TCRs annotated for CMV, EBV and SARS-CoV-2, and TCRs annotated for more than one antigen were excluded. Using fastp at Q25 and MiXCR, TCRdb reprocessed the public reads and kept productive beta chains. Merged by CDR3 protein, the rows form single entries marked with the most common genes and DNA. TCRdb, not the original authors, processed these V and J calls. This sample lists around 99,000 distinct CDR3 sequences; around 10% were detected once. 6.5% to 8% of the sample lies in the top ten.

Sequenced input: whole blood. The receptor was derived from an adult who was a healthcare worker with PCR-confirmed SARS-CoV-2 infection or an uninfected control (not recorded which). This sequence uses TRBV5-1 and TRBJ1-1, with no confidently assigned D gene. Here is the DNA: TGCGCCAGCAGCTTGGAATGGAACACTGAAGCTTTCTTT. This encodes CASSLEWNTEAFF.